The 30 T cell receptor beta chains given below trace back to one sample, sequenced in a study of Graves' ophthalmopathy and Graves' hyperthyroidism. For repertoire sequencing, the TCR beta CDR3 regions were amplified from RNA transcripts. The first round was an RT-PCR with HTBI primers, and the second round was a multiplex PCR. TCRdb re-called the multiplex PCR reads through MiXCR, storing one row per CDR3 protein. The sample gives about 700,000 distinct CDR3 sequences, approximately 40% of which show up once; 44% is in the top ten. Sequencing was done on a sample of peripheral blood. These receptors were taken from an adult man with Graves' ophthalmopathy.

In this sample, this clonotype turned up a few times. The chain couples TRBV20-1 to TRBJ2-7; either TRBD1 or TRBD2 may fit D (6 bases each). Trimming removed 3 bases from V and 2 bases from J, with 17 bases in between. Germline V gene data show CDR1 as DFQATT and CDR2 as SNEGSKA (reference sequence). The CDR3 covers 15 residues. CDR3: CSASPRGRVTYEQYF. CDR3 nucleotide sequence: TGCAGTGCTAGCCCCCGGGGGCGAGTGACCTACGAGCAGTACTTC.

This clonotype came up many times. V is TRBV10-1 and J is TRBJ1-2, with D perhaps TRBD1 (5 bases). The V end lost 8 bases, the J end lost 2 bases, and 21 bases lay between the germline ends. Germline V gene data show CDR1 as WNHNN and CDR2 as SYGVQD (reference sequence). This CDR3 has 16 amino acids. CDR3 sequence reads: CASPRRGRGGNYGYTF. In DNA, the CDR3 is TGCGCCAGCCCTCGAAGAGGTAGGGGTGGGAACTATGGCTACACCTTC.

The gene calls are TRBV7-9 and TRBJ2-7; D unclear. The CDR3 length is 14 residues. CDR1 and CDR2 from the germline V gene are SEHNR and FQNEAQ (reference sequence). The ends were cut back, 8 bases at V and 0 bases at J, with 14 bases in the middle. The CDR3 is CASSPPTLSYEQYF. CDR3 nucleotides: TGTGCCAGCTCACCCCCTACCCTCTCCTACGAGCAGTACTTC.

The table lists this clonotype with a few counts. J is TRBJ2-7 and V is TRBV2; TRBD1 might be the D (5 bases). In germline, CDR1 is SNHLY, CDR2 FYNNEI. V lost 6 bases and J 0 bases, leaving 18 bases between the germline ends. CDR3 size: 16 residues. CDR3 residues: CASSSRVGQSSYEQYF. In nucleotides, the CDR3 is TGTGCCAGCAGCTCCCGGGTAGGACAATCCTCCTACGAGCAGTACTTC.

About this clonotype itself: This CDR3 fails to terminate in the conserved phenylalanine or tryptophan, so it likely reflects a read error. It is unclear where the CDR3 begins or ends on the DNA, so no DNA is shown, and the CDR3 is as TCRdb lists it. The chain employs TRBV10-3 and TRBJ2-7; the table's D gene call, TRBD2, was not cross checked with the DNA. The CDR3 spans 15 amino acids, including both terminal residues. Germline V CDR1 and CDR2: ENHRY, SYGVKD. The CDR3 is CAISEGLAGHYEQNL.

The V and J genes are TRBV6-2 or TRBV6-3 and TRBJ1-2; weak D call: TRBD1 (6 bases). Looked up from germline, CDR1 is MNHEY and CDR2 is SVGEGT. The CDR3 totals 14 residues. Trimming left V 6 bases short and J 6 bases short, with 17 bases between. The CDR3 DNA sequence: TGTGCCAGCAGCGAGGACAGCAGCGGGGATGGCTACACCTTC. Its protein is CASSEDSSGDGYTF.

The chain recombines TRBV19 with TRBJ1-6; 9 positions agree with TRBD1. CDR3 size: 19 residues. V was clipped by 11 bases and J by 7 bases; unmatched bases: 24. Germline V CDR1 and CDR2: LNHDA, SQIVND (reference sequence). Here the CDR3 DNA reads TGTGCCTGGAGTTCGTATGTGGGGACAGGGCGTTTTGGGAATTCACCCCTCCACTTT. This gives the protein CAWSSYVGTGRFGNSPLHF.

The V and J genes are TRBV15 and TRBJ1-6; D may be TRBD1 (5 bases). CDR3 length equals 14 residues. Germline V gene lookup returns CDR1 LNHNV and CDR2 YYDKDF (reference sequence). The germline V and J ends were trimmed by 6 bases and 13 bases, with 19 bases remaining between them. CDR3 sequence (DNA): TGTGCCACCAGTGGGGGGGAATTCAATCAGCCCCTCCACTTT. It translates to CATSGGEFNQPLHF. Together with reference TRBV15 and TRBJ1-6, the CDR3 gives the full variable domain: DAMVIQNPRYQVTQFGKPVTLSCSQTLNHNVMYWYQQKSSQAPKLLFHYYDKDFNNEADTPDNFQSRRPNTSFCFLDIRSPGLGDTAMYLCATSGGEFNQPLHFGNGTRLTVT.

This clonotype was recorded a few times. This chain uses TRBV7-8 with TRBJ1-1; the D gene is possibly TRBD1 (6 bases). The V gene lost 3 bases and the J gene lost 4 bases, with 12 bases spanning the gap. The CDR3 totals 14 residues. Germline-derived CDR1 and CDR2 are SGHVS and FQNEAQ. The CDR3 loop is CASSFLEGGTEAFF. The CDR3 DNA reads TGTGCCAGCAGCTTTCTGGAGGGGGGCACTGAAGCTTTCTTT.

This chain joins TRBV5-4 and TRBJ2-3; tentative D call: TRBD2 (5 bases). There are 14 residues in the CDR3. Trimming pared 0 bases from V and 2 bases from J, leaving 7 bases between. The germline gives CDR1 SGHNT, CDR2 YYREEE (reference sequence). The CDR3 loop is CASSLAGNTDTQYF. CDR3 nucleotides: TGTGCCAGCAGCTTGGCGGGGAACACAGATACGCAGTATTTT. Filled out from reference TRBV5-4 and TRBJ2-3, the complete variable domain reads ETGVTQSPTHLIKTRGQQVTLRCSSQSGHNTVSWYQQALGQGPQFIFQYYREEENGRGNFPPRFSGLQFPNYSSELNVNALELDDSALYLCASSLAGNTDTQYFGPGTRLTVL.

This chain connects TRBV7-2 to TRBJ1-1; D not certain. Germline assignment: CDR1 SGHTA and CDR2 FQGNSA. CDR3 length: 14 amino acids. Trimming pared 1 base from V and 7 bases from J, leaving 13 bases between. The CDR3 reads CASSLDYGHDEAFF. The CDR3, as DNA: TGTGCCAGCAGCTTAGATTATGGTCACGATGAAGCTTTCTTT.

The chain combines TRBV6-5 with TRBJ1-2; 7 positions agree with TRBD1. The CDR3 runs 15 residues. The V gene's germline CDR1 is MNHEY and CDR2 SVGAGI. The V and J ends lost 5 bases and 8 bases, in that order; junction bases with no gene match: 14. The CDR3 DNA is TGTGCCAGCAGTGGCAGGGGGAATAATGTGGGGGGCTACACCTTC. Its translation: CASSGRGNNVGGYTF.

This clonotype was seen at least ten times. CDR3 in amino acids: CSARMAGREKLFF. The CDR3 DNA reads as TGCAGTGCTAGAATGGCAGGGCGTGAAAAACTGTTTTTT. The chain recombines TRBV20-1 with TRBJ1-4, with D possibly matching TRBD1 (5 bases). V was trimmed by 2 bases and J by 7 bases, leaving 11 bases between them. Germline CDR1 and CDR2: DFQATT and SNEGSKA (reference sequence). The CDR3 runs 13 residues.

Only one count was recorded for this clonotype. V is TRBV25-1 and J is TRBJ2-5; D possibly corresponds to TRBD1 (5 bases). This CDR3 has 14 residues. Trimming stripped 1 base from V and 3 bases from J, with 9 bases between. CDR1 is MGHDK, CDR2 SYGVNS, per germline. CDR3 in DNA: TGTGCCAGCAGTGAATCTTTAGGGGAAGAGACCCAGTACTTC. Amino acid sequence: CASSESLGEETQYF.

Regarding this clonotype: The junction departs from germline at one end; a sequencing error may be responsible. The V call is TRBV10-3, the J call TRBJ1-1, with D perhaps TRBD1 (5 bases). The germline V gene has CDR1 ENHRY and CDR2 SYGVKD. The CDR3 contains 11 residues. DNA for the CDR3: TGTGCCAGCAGTCCCCCAGGGGAAGCTTTCTTT. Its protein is CASSPPGEAFF.

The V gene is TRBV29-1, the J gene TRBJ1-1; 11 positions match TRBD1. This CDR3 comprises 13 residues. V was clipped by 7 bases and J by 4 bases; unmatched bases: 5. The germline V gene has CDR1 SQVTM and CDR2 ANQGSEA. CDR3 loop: CSGRTGGRTEAFF. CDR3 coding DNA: TGCAGCGGACGGACAGGGGGCCGCACTGAAGCTTTCTTT.

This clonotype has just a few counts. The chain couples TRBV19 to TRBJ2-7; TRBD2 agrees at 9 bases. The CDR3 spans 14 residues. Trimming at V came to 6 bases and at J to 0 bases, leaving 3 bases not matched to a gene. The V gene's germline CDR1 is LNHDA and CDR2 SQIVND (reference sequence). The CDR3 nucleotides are TGTGCCAGTAGCCCTAGCGGGGCCTCCTACGAGCAGTACTTC. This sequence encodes CASSPSGASYEQYF.

The CDR3 sequence is CASSLTARGEGYTF. The CDR3, as DNA: TGTGCCAGCAGTTTGACAGCTAGGGGTGAGGGCTACACCTTC. This chain connects TRBV25-1 to TRBJ1-2; TRBD1 is a possible D gene (5 bases). The length of the CDR3 is 14 residues. Trimming took off 5 bases at V and 8 bases at J, with 18 bases between the two ends. Germline CDR1 MGHDK, CDR2 SYGVNS.

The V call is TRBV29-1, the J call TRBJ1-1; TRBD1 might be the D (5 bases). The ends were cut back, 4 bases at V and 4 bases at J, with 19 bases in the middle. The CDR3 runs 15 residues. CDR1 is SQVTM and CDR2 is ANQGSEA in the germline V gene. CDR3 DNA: TGCAGCGTTGTTTCCTGGGGCGGGAGGGGCACTGAAGCTTTCTTT. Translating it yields CSVVSWGGRGTEAFF. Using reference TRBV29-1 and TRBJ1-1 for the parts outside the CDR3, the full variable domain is SAVISQKPSRDICQRGTSLTIQCQVDSQVTMMFWYRQQPGQSLTLIATANQGSEATYESGFVIDKFPISRPNLTFSTLTVSNMSPEDSSIYLCSVVSWGGRGTEAFFGQGTRLTVV.

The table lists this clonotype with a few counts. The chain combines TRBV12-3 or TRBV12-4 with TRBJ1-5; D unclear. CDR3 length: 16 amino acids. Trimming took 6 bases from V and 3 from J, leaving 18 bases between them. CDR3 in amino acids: CASSVSNSSPNQPQHF. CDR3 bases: TGTGCCAGCAGCGTTAGTAACAGTAGCCCCAATCAGCCCCAGCATTTT.

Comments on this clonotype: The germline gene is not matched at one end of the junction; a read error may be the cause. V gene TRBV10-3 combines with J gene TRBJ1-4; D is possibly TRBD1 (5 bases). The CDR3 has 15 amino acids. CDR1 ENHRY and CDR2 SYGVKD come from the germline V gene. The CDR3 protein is CASSSDISGGEKLFF. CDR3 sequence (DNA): TGTGCCAGCAGTTCGGACATTTCAGGAGGTGAAAAACTGTTTTTT.

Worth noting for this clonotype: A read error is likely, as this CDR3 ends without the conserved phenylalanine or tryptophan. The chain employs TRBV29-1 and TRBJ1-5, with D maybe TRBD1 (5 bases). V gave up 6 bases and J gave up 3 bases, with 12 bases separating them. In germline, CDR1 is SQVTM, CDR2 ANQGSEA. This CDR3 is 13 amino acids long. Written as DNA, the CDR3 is TGCAGCGTGGGGGACGGCCCCAATCAGCCCCAGCATCTT. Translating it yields CSVGDGPNQPQHL.

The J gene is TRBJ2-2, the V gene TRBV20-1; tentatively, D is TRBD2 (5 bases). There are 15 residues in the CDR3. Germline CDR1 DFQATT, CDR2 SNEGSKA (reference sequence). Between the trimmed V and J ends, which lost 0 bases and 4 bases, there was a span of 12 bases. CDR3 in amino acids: CSAREEDLLTGELFF. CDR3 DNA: TGCAGTGCTAGAGAGGAGGACTTACTCACCGGGGAGCTGTTTTTT.

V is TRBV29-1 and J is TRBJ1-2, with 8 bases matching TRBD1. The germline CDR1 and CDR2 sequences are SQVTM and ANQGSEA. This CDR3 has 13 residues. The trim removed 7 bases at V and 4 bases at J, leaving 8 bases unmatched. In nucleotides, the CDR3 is TGCAGCGACGACAGGGGCGGTGGCTATGGCTACACCTTC. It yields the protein CSDDRGGGYGYTF.

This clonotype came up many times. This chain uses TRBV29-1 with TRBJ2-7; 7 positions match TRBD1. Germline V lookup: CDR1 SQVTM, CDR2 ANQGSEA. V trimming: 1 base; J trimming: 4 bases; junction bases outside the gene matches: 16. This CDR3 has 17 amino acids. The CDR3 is CSVEGGRGIDGPYEQYF. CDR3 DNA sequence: TGCAGCGTTGAAGGGGGCAGGGGGATCGACGGACCTTACGAGCAGTACTTC.

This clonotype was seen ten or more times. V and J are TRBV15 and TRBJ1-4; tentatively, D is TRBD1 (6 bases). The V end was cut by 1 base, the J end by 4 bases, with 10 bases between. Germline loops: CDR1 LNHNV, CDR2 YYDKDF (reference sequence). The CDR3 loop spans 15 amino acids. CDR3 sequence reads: CATSRVRGFNEKLFF. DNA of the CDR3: TGTGCCACCAGCAGAGTGAGGGGGTTTAATGAAAAACTGTTTTTT. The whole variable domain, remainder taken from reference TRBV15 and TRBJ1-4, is DAMVIQNPRYQVTQFGKPVTLSCSQTLNHNVMYWYQQKSSQAPKLLFHYYDKDFNNEADTPDNFQSRRPNTSFCFLDIRSPGLGDTAMYLCATSRVRGFNEKLFFGSGTQLSVL.

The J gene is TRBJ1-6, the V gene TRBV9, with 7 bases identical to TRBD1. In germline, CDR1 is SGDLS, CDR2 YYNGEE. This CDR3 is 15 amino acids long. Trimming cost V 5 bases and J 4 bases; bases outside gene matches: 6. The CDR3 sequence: CASSYGDRYNSPLHF. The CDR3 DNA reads TGTGCCAGCAGTTACGGGGACAGATATAATTCACCCCTCCACTTT.

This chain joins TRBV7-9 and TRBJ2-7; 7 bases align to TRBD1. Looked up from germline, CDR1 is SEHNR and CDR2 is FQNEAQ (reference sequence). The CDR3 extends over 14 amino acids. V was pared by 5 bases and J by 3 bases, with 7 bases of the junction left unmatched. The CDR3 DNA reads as TGTGCCAGCAGCCAACGCCGGGACAGCTACGAGCAGTACTTC. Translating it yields CASSQRRDSYEQYF.

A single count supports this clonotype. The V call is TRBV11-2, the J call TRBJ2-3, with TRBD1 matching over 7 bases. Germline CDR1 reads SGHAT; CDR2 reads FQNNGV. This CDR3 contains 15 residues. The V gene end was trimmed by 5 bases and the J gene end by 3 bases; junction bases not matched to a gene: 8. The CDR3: CASSPRDSWTDTQYF. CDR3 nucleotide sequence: TGTGCCAGCAGCCCGAGGGACAGCTGGACAGATACGCAGTATTTT.

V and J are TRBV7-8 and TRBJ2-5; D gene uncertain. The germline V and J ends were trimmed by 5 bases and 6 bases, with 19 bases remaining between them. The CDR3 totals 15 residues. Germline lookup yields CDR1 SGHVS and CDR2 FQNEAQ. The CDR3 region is CASSVGRTAEQTQYF. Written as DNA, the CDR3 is TGTGCCAGCAGCGTTGGTCGAACGGCTGAGCAGACCCAGTACTTC.